The rows below give T cell receptor beta chains drawn from one sample of a study of graft-versus-host responses after intestinal transplantation. These receptors have no known antigen. Assay: immunoSEQ multiplex PCR; the TCRdb copy retains only in-frame clones and omits some. The sample shows around 100,000 clones, 91% of them seen only once. Sequencing was performed on unstimulated CD4+ T cells sorted from spleen or lymph node cells, taken before transplant. The receptors were sampled from a human donor who was the organ donor for an intestinal transplant. The CDR3 runs from the conserved cysteine through the conserved F or W. Each record gives: V gene, J gene, D gene, CDR3 DNA, CDR3 protein. A D gene is named only where the DNA matches it firmly.

V: TRBV27
J: TRBJ1-5
D: TRBD1
DNA: TGTGCCAGCAGGGGCAGGGGGCGCCGGAATCAGCCCCAGCATTTT
CDR3: CASRGRGRRNQPQHF

V: TRBV18
J: TRBJ2-3
D: NA
DNA: TGTGCCAGCTCAATTGGTCAAGGTCCTAGCACAGATACGCGGTATTTT
CDR3: CASSIGQGPSTDTRYF

V: TRBV11-1
J: TRBJ2-6
D: TRBD1
DNA: TGTGCCAGCAGCCCAGGGGACAGGTACCACTCTGGGGCCAACGTCCTGACTTTC
CDR3: CASSPGDRYHSGANVLTF

V: TRBV5-4
J: TRBJ1-6
D: NA
DNA: TGTGCCAGCAGCCTGGACGGTTACGATTTCCACTTT
CDR3: CASSLDGYDFHF

V: TRBV28
J: TRBJ2-3
D: NA
DNA: TGTGCCAGCAGTCCGGGGGGCTCGACAGATACGCAGTATTTT
CDR3: CASSPGGSTDTQYF

V: TRBV11-2
J: TRBJ1-1
D: NA
DNA: TGTGCCAGCAGCTTAGTCGGGGTAAACACTGAAGCTTTCTTT
CDR3: CASSLVGVNTEAFF

V: TRBV12-5
J: TRBJ2-7
D: TRBD1
DNA: TGTGCTAGTGGTCCTGGCTGGCCCTCCCGGACAGGGAGCTCCTACGAGCAGTACTTC
CDR3: CASGPGWPSRTGSSYEQYF

V: TRBV18
J: TRBJ1-6
D: NA
DNA: TGTGCCAGCTCACCCGGACAGAATTATAATTCACCCCTCCACTTT
CDR3: CASSPGQNYNSPLHF

V: TRBV9
J: TRBJ2-2
D: NA
DNA: TGTGCCAGCAGCCCGAGGGGGGGTGGGGAGCTGTTTTTT
CDR3: CASSPRGGGELFF

V: TRBV7-8
J: TRBJ1-2
D: NA
DNA: TGTGCCAGCAGCGTGGGCCAGGGGCCTGGCTACACCTTC
CDR3: CASSVGQGPGYTF

V: TRBV14
J: TRBJ2-1
D: NA
DNA: TGTGCCAGCAGCCAATCAACTAGTGGGCAGTTCTTC
CDR3: CASSQSTSGQFF

V: TRBV5-1
J: TRBJ2-1
D: TRBD2
DNA: TGCGCCAGCAGCCCTAGCGGGCAGTCCTACAATGAGCAGTTCTTC
CDR3: CASSPSGQSYNEQFF

V: TRBV1
J: TRBJ2-4
D: NA
DNA: TGCACCAGCAGCCCCCCGGCTAGCGGACTAGCCAAAAACATTCAGTACTTC
CDR3: CTSSPPASGLAKNIQYF

V: TRBV5-5
J: TRBJ1-3
D: TRBD1
DNA: TGTGCCAGCAGCCAGCAGGGGGTGGCTGGAAACACCATATATTTT
CDR3: CASSQQGVAGNTIYF

V: TRBV7-8
J: TRBJ2-1
D: TRBD2
DNA: TGTGCCAGCAGCTTAGTAGCGGGGGGGCTTTACAATGAGCAGTTCTTC
CDR3: CASSLVAGGLYNEQFF

V: TRBV6-8
J: TRBJ1-6
D: NA
DNA: TGTGCCAGCAGTGGACAGTGCGAGGGGGCCCTCCACTTT
CDR3: CASSGQCEGALHF

V: TRBV27
J: TRBJ2-1
D: TRBD2
DNA: TGTGCCAGCAGATCCCCCGGGACTAGCGGTAATGAGCAGTTCTTC
CDR3: CASRSPGTSGNEQFF

V: TRBV28
J: TRBJ1-2
D: NA
DNA: TGTGCCAGCAGTTTATCAGGGCAGGGGTGGTACACCTTC
CDR3: CASSLSGQGWYTF

V: TRBV27
J: TRBJ1-2
D: TRBD1
DNA: TGTGCCAGCAGTTACACAGGGGACCTAACTATGCGCTACACCTTC
CDR3: CASSYTGDLTMRYTF

V: TRBV6-6
J: TRBJ1-5
D: NA
DNA: TGTGCCAGCAGCTCAAGCGAGGGCAATCAGCCCCAGCATTTT
CDR3: CASSSSEGNQPQHF

V: TRBV5-3
J: TRBJ2-5
D: NA
DNA: TGTGCCAGAAGCAGTACAACGACAGACCAAGAGACCCAGTACTTC
CDR3: CARSSTTTDQETQYF

V: TRBV20-1
J: TRBJ1-1
D: NA
DNA: TGCAGTGCTACAGGGAACACTGAAGCTTTCTTT
CDR3: CSATGNTEAFF